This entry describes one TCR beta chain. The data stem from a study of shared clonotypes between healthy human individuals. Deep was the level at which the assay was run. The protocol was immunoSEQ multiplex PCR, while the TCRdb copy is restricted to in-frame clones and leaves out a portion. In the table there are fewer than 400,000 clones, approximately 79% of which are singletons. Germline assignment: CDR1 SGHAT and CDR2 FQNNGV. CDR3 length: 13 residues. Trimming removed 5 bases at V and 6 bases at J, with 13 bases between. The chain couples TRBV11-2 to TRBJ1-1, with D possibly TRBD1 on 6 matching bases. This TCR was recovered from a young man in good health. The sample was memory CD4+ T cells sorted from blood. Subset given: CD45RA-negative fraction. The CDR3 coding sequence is TGTGCCAGCAGCCTAGGACAGAGGTCTGAAGCTTTCTTT. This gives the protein CASSLGQRSEAFF.